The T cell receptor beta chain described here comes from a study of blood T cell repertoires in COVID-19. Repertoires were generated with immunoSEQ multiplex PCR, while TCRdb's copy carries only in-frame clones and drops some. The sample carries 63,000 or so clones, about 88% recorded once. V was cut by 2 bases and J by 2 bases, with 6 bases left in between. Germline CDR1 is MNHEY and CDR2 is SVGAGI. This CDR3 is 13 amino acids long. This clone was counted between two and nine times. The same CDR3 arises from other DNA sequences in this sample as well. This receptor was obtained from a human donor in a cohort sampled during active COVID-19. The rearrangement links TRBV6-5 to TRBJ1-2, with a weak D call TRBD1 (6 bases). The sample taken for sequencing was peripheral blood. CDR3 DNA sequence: TGTGCCAGCAGTTACCAGGGGAACTATGGCTACACCTTC. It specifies CASSYQGNYGYTF.